What follows describes a single TCR beta chain. This clone showed up just a few times. Its binding antigen is unknown. No base qualities exist here, and no much larger clone lies one base off it. TCRbeta CDR3 regions were amplified from genomic DNA by means of the immunoSEQ Assay, a bias-controlled multiplex PCR. The paper's data handling went like this. The number of nucleated cells in each sample was estimated by amplification of reference gene primers within the assay. To quantify the absolute abundance of each unique TCRbeta CDR3 rearrangement, sequence reads were collapsed and filtered. For each sample, productive Simpson clonality was calculated as the square root of Simpson's diversity index across productive rearrangements. Sourced from immuneACCESS, this table was stored by TCRdb with only in-frame sequences that have V and J called. A share of the clones is absent; for the studies checked, an unresolved V gene accounts for under half, and the remainder has no known explanation. V and J calls and clone size are copied from that table; D and trimming were computed from the DNA. A total of 100,000 to 150,000 clones appear in this sample, roughly nine tenths of them only once. The ten largest clones take up about an eighth of the sample.

Compared with germline, V lacks 2 bases and J lacks 5 bases; bases without a gene match: 2. From its cysteine to its phenylalanine, the CDR3 spans 14 amino acids. Only CDR3 DNA is held: 42 bases, read in frame from base 1. The germline V gene gives CDR1 as MGHDK and CDR2 as SYGVNS. One collaborating source in Seattle enrolled patients during active infection and followed them longitudinally through the course of disease. Collaborating institutions collected whole blood in K2EDTA tubes following their own protocols. For TCRbeta analysis, collaborators shipped samples in one of three forms: frozen whole blood, isolated PBMCs, or DNA extracted from either of those sample types. This entry belongs to a study of blood T cell repertoires in COVID-19 (dated by TCRdb to the early 2020s). The study in broad terms: Collaborator samples came from the United States, Italy and Spain and covered acute and convalescent phases of COVID-19. The material from the prospective study consisted of cDNA or gDNA derived from T cells, B-cell-depleted T cells, or PBMCs. Subjects who had been exposed to COVID-19, were actively infected with it, or had recovered from it provided the deeply sampled blood TCRbeta repertoires that made up the dataset. The repertoires were released in a freely available public database meant as a resource for research on the immune response to SARS-CoV-2. The samples were drawn from the first 160 participants of the ongoing ImmuneRACE study and from more than 1,000 subjects provided by 6 global collaborators. A de-identified subject ID, COVID-19 status, age in years and sex were almost always included in the sample metadata. Where available, HLA class I and class II types were taken from metadata supplied by the sample provider and were not determined by assay-based typing. Overall results and qualifications from the work: How much clinical and demographic metadata was included differed by source and by participant, and the metadata was provided uncurated.

The V and J segments used are TRBV25-1 and TRBJ2-2, and 7 bases in between align with TRBD1. The receptor was derived from an older woman with COVID-19, enrolled during active disease. What was sequenced was peripheral blood. The nucleotide sequence reads TGTGCCAGCAGTGAAGGGGACAGAACCGGGGAGCTGTTTTTT. The translation is CASSEGDRTGELFF.